The T cell receptor beta chain under discussion was sequenced for a study of post-analysis software for immune sequencing data. Study background: Patients had relapsing-remitting, secondary progressive or progressive-relapsing multiple sclerosis; some lacked subtype. Notes on the study in general: The study found significantly lower normalized Chao1 diversity in multiple sclerosis patients than in controls. Patients had higher frequencies than controls of four to six TRBV segments, including TRBV5-6, TRBV5-1 and TRBV20-1.

Unique molecular identifiers were built into the TCR beta cDNA libraries. T cells numbering 1 to 10 million yielded cDNA molecules that totaled roughly 500,000. MiXCR, applied by TCRdb to the PCR reads, yields one record per CDR3 protein. The table records about 810,000 distinct CDR3 sequences, 53% of them present only once. As to this clonotype: The antigen remains unidentified.

There are 13 residues in the CDR3. The germline V gene has CDR1 SGHTA and CDR2 FQGNSA. V lost 5 bases to trimming and J lost 4 bases, with 12 bases between them. Sequencing used blood. The V call is TRBV7-2, the J call TRBJ2-7; either TRBD1 or TRBD2 may fit D (6 bases each). This clonotype was obtained from a girl aged 10-17 years with multiple sclerosis. The CDR3: CASSILGGYEQYF. The CDR3 DNA reads as TGTGCCAGCAGCATACTAGGGGGGTACGAGCAGTACTTC.